The 14 T cell receptor beta chains given below trace back to one sample, sequenced in a study of blood T cells in healthy people across ages (dated by TCRdb to between 2014 and 2017). Library preparation used 5' RACE. TCRdb lists the instrument as Illumina HiSeq 2500. A second PCR of about 7 to 12 cycles was run with a J-beta primer mix and a sample-barcoded 5' primer. TCRdb itself trimmed the public reads at Q25 with fastp, ran MiXCR and retained productive beta chains. Under each unique CDR3 protein, matching rows form one entry showing the most common genes and DNA. The table for this sample lists hundreds of thousands of distinct CDR3 sequences; just over 55% of them were counted only once. More than 25% of the sample comes from the top ten. The specimen sequenced was blood. The receptor set was obtained from a middle-aged man in good health.

In this sample, this clonotype turned up a few times. The rearrangement links TRBV18 to TRBJ2-7; D is undetermined. The CDR3 sequence is 13 residues long. Germline V gives CDR1 KGHSH, CDR2 LQKENI. The V and J ends lost 2 bases and 3 bases respectively, with 8 bases between them. The CDR3 DNA is TGTGCCAGCTCACCAGGGTTGATCTACGAGCAGTACTTC. Translation: CASSPGLIYEQYF.

The chain employs TRBV9 and TRBJ2-7; 7 positions match TRBD1. The CDR3 is 15 residues long. The V gene end was trimmed by 0 bases and the J gene end by 4 bases; junction bases not matched to a gene: 7. Germline V gives CDR1 SGDLS, CDR2 YYNGEE. The CDR3 protein is CASSVDEPGGYEQYF. As DNA, the CDR3 is TGTGCCAGCAGCGTAGATGAACCAGGGGGATACGAGCAGTACTTC.

The chain recombines TRBV12-3 or TRBV12-4 with TRBJ2-7, with 13 nucleotides matching TRBD2. The CDR3 contains 16 residues. The ends lost 2 bases at V and 2 bases at J; junction bases unmatched: 3. The CDR3 spells CASSLTTSGRAYEQYF. CDR3 coding DNA: TGTGCCAGCAGTTTAACCACTAGCGGGAGGGCCTACGAGCAGTACTTC.

This sequence joins TRBV4-1 and TRBJ2-7; 10 bases align to TRBD2. Germline V lookup: CDR1 MGHRA, CDR2 YSYEKL. The CDR3 has 16 residues. Trimming at V came to 3 bases and at J to 4 bases, leaving 9 bases not matched to a gene. The CDR3 sequence: CASSHASGTSVYEQYF. CDR3 in DNA: TGCGCCAGCAGCCACGCCTCCGGGACTAGCGTGTACGAGCAGTACTTC.

This clonotype was observed a handful of times. The rearrangement links TRBV29-1 to TRBJ2-1, with D possibly TRBD2 on 6 matching bases. The germline V and J ends were trimmed by 4 bases and 2 bases, with 15 bases remaining between them. The CDR3 is 15 residues long. The germline CDR1 and CDR2 sequences are SQVTM and ANQGSEA. The CDR3, as DNA: TGCAGCGTTGTGCCCCCCGGGACTCCCTACAATGAGCAGTTCTTC. Translation gives CSVVPPGTPYNEQFF.

J is TRBJ2-1 and V is TRBV25-1; D possibly corresponds to TRBD2 (7 bases). Trimming removed 8 bases at V and 8 bases at J, with 16 bases between. This CDR3 has 13 amino acids. Germline loops: CDR1 MGHDK, CDR2 SYGVNS. The CDR3 DNA reads as TGTGCCAGCGGAAGGGGGGGCAGGGATGAGCAGTTCTTC. Protein: CASGRGGRDEQFF.

This sequence joins TRBV24-1 and TRBJ2-3; no reliable D call. The CDR3 has 14 amino acids. Germline CDR1 is KGHDR and CDR2 is SFDVKD. V was trimmed by 11 bases and J by 0 bases, leaving 14 bases between them. CDR3 in DNA: TGTGCCAAAAAAGGATTGGCTAGCACAGATACGCAGTATTTT. Encoded protein: CAKKGLASTDTQYF.

This chain uses TRBV10-3 with TRBJ2-1; possibly TRBD1 for D (6 bases). Trimming took off 4 bases at V and 7 bases at J, with 8 bases between the two ends. This CDR3 is 12 amino acids long. From germline, CDR1 is ENHRY and CDR2 SYGVKD. The CDR3 DNA follows: TGTGCCATCAGTGGACAGGAGAATGAGCAGTTCTTC. It yields the protein CAISGQENEQFF.

This clonotype appeared once. The J gene is TRBJ1-2, the V gene TRBV20-1, with D possibly being TRBD1 (5 bases). Germline loops: CDR1 DFQATT, CDR2 SNEGSKA (reference sequence). The CDR3 is 13 amino acids. V dropped 4 bases and J dropped 2 bases, with 11 bases sitting between them. Here the CDR3 reads CSAISGTNYGYTF. CDR3 sequence (DNA): TGCAGTGCTATTTCCGGGACGAACTATGGCTACACCTTC.

The V and J genes are TRBV29-1 and TRBJ2-2, with 7 bases fitting TRBD1. The CDR3 length is 12 residues. Germline CDR1 SQVTM, CDR2 ANQGSEA. With 5 bases clipped from V and 5 bases from J, the junction kept 2 bases outside the gene matches. The CDR3 nucleotides read TGCAGCGTTTTGACAGGGACCGGGGAGCTGTTTTTT. Amino acid sequence: CSVLTGTGELFF.

The chain is built from TRBV10-3 and TRBJ2-1; unclear D gene. The CDR3 runs to 15 residues. Looked up from germline, CDR1 is ENHRY and CDR2 is SYGVKD. Trimming left V 0 bases short and J 6 bases short, with 12 bases between. The CDR3 DNA is TGTGCCATCAGTGAGTCGATGTCTGGAACCAATGAGCAGTTCTTC. It codes for CAISESMSGTNEQFF.

The chain recombines TRBV27 with TRBJ2-7; 7 bases are a match to TRBD1. V was pared by 6 bases and J by 2 bases, with 4 bases of the junction left unmatched. This CDR3 comprises 13 residues. In germline, CDR1 is MNHEY, CDR2 SMNVEV (reference sequence). CDR3 sequence: CASRETGTYEQYF. The CDR3 bases are TGTGCCAGCAGGGAGACAGGGACCTACGAGCAGTACTTC.

V gene TRBV5-5 combines with J gene TRBJ2-6; D not certain. This CDR3 comprises 16 residues. Germline V gene lookup returns CDR1 SGHKS and CDR2 YYEKEE (reference sequence). Deletions cut 2 bases from V and 0 bases from J, with 9 bases between. CDR3 amino acids: CASSFNPSSGANVLTF. CDR3 sequence (DNA): TGTGCCAGCAGCTTCAACCCCTCCTCTGGGGCCAACGTCCTGACTTTC.

The rearrangement joins TRBV7-2 to TRBJ2-5; 12 positions match TRBD2. The CDR3 runs 17 residues. The V gene end was trimmed by 5 bases and the J gene end by 1 base; junction bases not matched to a gene: 8. Per germline, CDR1 SGHTA and CDR2 FQGNSA. The CDR3 region is CASSPPTSGRSQETQYF. Written as DNA, the CDR3 is TGTGCCAGCAGCCCCCCAACTAGCGGGAGGTCCCAAGAGACCCAGTACTTC.